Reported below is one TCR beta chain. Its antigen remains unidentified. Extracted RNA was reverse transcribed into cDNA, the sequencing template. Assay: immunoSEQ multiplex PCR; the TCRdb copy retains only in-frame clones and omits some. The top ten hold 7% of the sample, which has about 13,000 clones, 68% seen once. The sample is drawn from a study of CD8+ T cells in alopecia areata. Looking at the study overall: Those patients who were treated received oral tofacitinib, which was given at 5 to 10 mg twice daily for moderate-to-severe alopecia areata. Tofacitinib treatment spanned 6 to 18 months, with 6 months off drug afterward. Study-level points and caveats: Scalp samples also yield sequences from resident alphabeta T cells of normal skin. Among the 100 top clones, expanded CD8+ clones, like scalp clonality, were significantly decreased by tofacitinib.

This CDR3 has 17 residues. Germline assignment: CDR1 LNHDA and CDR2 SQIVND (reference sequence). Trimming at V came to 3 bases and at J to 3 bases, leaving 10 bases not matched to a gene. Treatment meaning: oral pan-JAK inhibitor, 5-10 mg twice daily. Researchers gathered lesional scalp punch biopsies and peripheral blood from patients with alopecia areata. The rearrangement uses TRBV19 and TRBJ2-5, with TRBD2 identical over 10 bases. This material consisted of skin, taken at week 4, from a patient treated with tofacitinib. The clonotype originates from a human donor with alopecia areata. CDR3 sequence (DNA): TGTGCCAGTAGTATTTCGGCTAGCGGGGGACCTAAAGAGACCCAGTACTTC. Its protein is CASSISASGGPKETQYF.